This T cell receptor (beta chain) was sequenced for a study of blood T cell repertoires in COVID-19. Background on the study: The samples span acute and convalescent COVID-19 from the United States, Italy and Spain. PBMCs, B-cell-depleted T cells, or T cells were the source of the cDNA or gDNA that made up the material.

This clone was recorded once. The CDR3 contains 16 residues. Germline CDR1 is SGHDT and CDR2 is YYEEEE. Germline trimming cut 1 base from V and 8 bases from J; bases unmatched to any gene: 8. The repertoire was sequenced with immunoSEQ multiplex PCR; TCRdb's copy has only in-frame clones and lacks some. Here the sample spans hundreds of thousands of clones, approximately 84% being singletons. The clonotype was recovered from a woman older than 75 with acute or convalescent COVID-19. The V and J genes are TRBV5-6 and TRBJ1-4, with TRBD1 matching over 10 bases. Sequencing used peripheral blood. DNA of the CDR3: TGTGCCAGCAGCTTGACCCGGGACAGGGGCGTCGAAAAACTGTTTTTT. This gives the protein CASSLTRDRGVEKLFF.